This T cell receptor beta chain was sequenced during a study of identical twins. This clonotype was observed at least ten times. Germline V gene lookup returns CDR1 MDHEN and CDR2 SYDVKM. The CDR3 extends over 14 amino acids. Trimming removed 4 bases at V and 6 bases at J, with 16 bases between. TCRdb independently ran MiXCR on the 5' RACE reads; one entry per CDR3 protein. The table records a few hundred thousand distinct CDR3 sequences, more than 9% of them present only once. The same data also went into a second study, on yellow fever vaccine responses in identical twins.

The receptor comes from a young woman in good health. Specimen: PBMCs. The chain is built from TRBV28 and TRBJ2-7; TRBD1 or TRBD2 may be the D gene (6 bases each). DNA of the CDR3: TGTGCCAGCAGTTGGGACACACGGGGGACCGAGCAGTACTTC. This gives the protein CASSWDTRGTEQYF.